A single sample is the source of the 30 T cell receptor beta chains below, sequenced in a study of T-cell memory formation after mild COVID-19. TCRdb re-called the 5' RACE reads with MiXCR, one entry per CDR3 protein. Of over 400,000 distinct CDR3 sequences in the sample, less than 25% were seen once. Sequencing input: PBMCs or a T cell subset sorted from them (not recorded which). The receptors were gathered from an adult woman who had mild COVID-19 (a few samples of this study predate the infection). Cell type and time point are not known.

The chain employs TRBV6-6 and TRBJ1-5; D perhaps matches TRBD1 (5 bases). The CDR3 sequence is 15 residues long. CDR1 and CDR2 from the germline V gene are MNHNY and SVGAGI (reference sequence). The V and J ends lost 0 bases and 6 bases respectively, with 12 bases between them. CDR3 sequence: CASSYSTGETQPQHF. The CDR3 DNA is TGTGCCAGCAGTTACTCGACGGGGGAGACTCAGCCCCAGCATTTT.

This clonotype was counted a few times. The chain is built from TRBV29-1 and TRBJ1-1; maybe TRBD1 (5 bases). CDR3 length: 13 amino acids. The germline V gene has CDR1 SQVTM and CDR2 ANQGSEA. V was pared by 3 bases and J by 6 bases, with 14 bases between. The CDR3 DNA is TGCAGCGTTGAGGGGGGTATAGGAGCTGAAGCTTTCTTT. It specifies CSVEGGIGAEAFF.

The chain is built from TRBV6-2 or TRBV6-3 and TRBJ2-1, with 8 bases identical to TRBD1. The CDR3 spans 15 residues. Germline-derived CDR1 and CDR2 are MNHEY and SVGEGT. Trimming took 6 bases from V and 7 from J; bases not matched to a gene: 11. CDR3 sequence (DNA): TGTGCCAGCAGCCGATTGCAGGGGGCGCGGAATGAGCAGTTCTTC. Its translation is CASSRLQGARNEQFF.

This clonotype has a handful of counts. The chain employs TRBV6-5 and TRBJ1-2, with TRBD1 as a possible D gene (5 bases). Germline V gene lookup returns CDR1 MNHEY and CDR2 SVGAGI. CDR3 length: 14 residues. V gave up 2 bases and J gave up 6 bases, with 13 bases separating them. CDR3 nucleotide sequence: TGTGCCAGCAGTTACGACTGGGGCTTGGATGGCTACACCTTC. This codes for CASSYDWGLDGYTF.

The chain recombines TRBV28 with TRBJ2-1; D might be TRBD1 or TRBD2, each matching 7 bases. Trimming took off 6 bases at V and 3 bases at J, with 15 bases between the two ends. The CDR3 is made up of 15 amino acids. The germline V gene has CDR1 MDHEN and CDR2 SYDVKM. The CDR3 region is CASSPGGGYYNEQFF. The CDR3 nucleotides are TGTGCCAGCAGCCCAGGGGGGGGATACTACAATGAGCAGTTCTTC.

The V gene is TRBV10-3, the J gene TRBJ2-1; D may be TRBD2 (7 bases). The CDR3 is 12 amino acids. The germline CDR1 and CDR2 sequences are ENHRY and SYGVKD. Trimming cost V 3 bases and J 10 bases, with 10 bases left between them. The CDR3 DNA sequence: TGTGCCATCAGTGATTCGGGGGGCGAGCAGTTCTTC. Amino acids: CAISDSGGEQFF.

This clonotype was counted a few times. The rearrangement joins TRBV9 to TRBJ2-3; D assignment may be TRBD1 or TRBD2 (6 bases each). The CDR3 has 9 residues. CDR1 is SGDLS and CDR2 is YYNGEE in the germline V gene. Trimming cost V 9 bases and J 9 bases, with 8 bases left between them. Written as DNA, the CDR3 is TGTGCCAAAGGGGGGACGCAGTATTTT. This translates into CAKGGTQYF.

The chain couples TRBV7-9 to TRBJ2-5; tentatively, D is TRBD1 or TRBD2 (5 bases each). Germline V CDR1 and CDR2: SEHNR, FQNEAQ (reference sequence). The CDR3 is 14 amino acids. The V and J ends lost 4 bases and 4 bases respectively, with 13 bases between them. This CDR3 is CASSSFGAGETQYF. CDR3 nucleotide sequence: TGTGCCAGCAGCTCATTCGGGGCAGGAGAGACCCAGTACTTC.

The rearrangement joins TRBV4-2 to TRBJ2-7, with no clear D. The length of the CDR3 is 15 residues. Germline V gene sequence: CDR1 LGHNA, CDR2 YNFKEQ. V lost 0 bases and J 7 bases, leaving 16 bases between the germline ends. CDR3 in DNA: TGTGCCAGCAGCCAAGAAGGCACTACGGCCGAGGAGCAGTACTTC. It is translated as CASSQEGTTAEEQYF.

V is TRBV4-1 and J is TRBJ2-3, with D perhaps assigned TRBD1 or TRBD2 (7 bases each). Trimming cost V 4 bases and J 3 bases, with 17 bases left between them. Germline V gene sequence: CDR1 MGHRA, CDR2 YSYEKL. The CDR3 is 16 residues long. The DNA for the CDR3 is TGCGCCAGCAGCCCAGGGGGACTATCCCCTACAGATACGCAGTATTTT. Protein: CASSPGGLSPTDTQYF.

This clonotype was seen more than once but under ten times. The chain links TRBV7-9 to TRBJ2-1, with 7 positions matching TRBD2. The CDR3 length is 13 residues. With 0 bases clipped from V and 9 bases from J, the junction kept 2 bases outside the gene matches. From germline, CDR1 is SEHNR and CDR2 FQNEAQ (reference sequence). CDR3 residues: CASSLAGGAEQFF. The CDR3 coding sequence is TGTGCCAGCAGCTTAGCGGGAGGGGCTGAGCAGTTCTTC.

At least ten counts were recorded for this clonotype. The J gene is TRBJ2-5, the V gene TRBV6-1; the D is unclear. Trimming pared 6 bases from V and 7 bases from J, leaving 18 bases between. The CDR3 consists of 14 residues. Germline CDR1 reads MNHNS; CDR2 reads SASEGT. This CDR3 is CASRAGPYFATQYF. For the CDR3, the DNA is TGTGCCAGCAGGGCCGGGCCCTATTTCGCGACCCAGTACTTC.

The rearrangement uses TRBV12-3 or TRBV12-4 and TRBJ2-3; no clear D gene. This CDR3 has 15 residues. The V end was cut by 1 base, the J end by 3 bases, with 11 bases between. CDR3 bases: TGTGCCAGCAGTTTAGGTTTGTCAGTGACAGATACGCAGTATTTT. Translated, it gives CASSLGLSVTDTQYF.

Only a few counts were recorded for this clonotype. V gene TRBV7-9 combines with J gene TRBJ2-6; D is possibly TRBD1 (6 bases). V was cut by 6 bases and J by 4 bases, with 25 bases left in between. The CDR3 loop spans 19 amino acids. The germline V gene has CDR1 SEHNR and CDR2 FQNEAQ (reference sequence). The CDR3 protein is CASRNPLRDMRAGANVLTF. The CDR3 DNA reads TGTGCCAGCAGGAACCCGCTACGGGACATGAGGGCCGGGGCCAACGTCCTGACTTTC.

This clonotype was detected a few times. J is TRBJ1-1 and V is TRBV29-1; no clear D gene. Germline V gene sequence: CDR1 SQVTM, CDR2 ANQGSEA. The CDR3 extends over 11 amino acids. The ends were cut back, 3 bases at V and 3 bases at J, with 5 bases in the middle. The CDR3 DNA reads TGCAGCGTTGATCCTTACACTGAAGCTTTCTTT. Protein sequence: CSVDPYTEAFF.

This clonotype appeared many times. The chain is built from TRBV10-3 and TRBJ1-1, with D perhaps TRBD1 (5 bases). V was shortened by 11 bases and J by 5 bases, with 12 bases between the two germline ends. This CDR3 has 11 residues. Germline values: CDR1 ENHRY, CDR2 SYGVKD. The CDR3 sequence: CASSGRTEAFF. The DNA for the CDR3 is TGTGCCTCCTCAGGGAGAACTGAAGCTTTCTTT.

This clonotype has a count of ten or more. The chain is built from TRBV28 and TRBJ2-4; D uncertain. Germline CDR1 reads MDHEN; CDR2 reads SYDVKM. V lost 8 bases to trimming and J lost 8 bases, with 4 bases between them. The CDR3 consists of 9 residues. The CDR3 region is CASGDIQYF. As DNA, the CDR3 is TGTGCCAGCGGGGACATTCAGTACTTC.

The chain carries TRBV7-9 and TRBJ2-1; no reliable D call. The CDR3 totals 14 residues. Germline V gene sequence: CDR1 SEHNR, CDR2 FQNEAQ (reference sequence). V lost 1 base, J lost 7 bases, and 11 bases lay in between. The CDR3 here is CASSLETRRNEQFF. The CDR3 coding sequence is TGTGCCAGCAGCTTAGAGACCCGTCGGAATGAGCAGTTCTTC.

The rearrangement joins TRBV18 to TRBJ2-5, with TRBD2 identical over 11 bases. The CDR3 spans 16 residues. The germline V gene has CDR1 KGHSH and CDR2 LQKENI. V trimming: 3 bases; J trimming: 1 base; junction bases outside the gene matches: 4. The CDR3 bases are TGTGCCAGCTCACCGCTAGCGGGGGGTATCCAAGAGACCCAGTACTTC. Protein: CASSPLAGGIQETQYF.

This clonotype was seen a few times. The rearrangement uses TRBV2 and TRBJ2-7, with 10 bases that match TRBD1. The J segment lost 1 base and the V segment lost 6 bases, leaving 9 bases of the junction unmatched. The germline gives CDR1 SNHLY, CDR2 FYNNEI. This CDR3 is built from 16 residues. The CDR3, as DNA: TGTGCCAGCAGGTTGACAGGGGGCTTCTCTTCCTACGAGCAGTACTTC. This codes for CASRLTGGFSSYEQYF.

This clonotype was seen a handful of times. The chain is built from TRBV5-1 and TRBJ2-4, with 7 bases fitting TRBD2. Looked up from germline, CDR1 is SGHRS and CDR2 is YFSETQ. With V trimmed by 1 base and J by 1 base, 11 bases remained unmatched. The CDR3 extends over 18 amino acids. CDR3 protein: CASSLSLGGTAAKNIQYF. The CDR3 DNA reads as TGCGCCAGCAGCTTGTCCTTGGGGGGGACTGCGGCCAAAAACATTCAGTACTTC.

The J gene is TRBJ1-1, the V gene TRBV4-1; D is unresolved. V lost 4 bases and J lost 7, with 19 bases in between. The CDR3 covers 15 residues. Germline V gene data show CDR1 as MGHRA and CDR2 as YSYEKL. The CDR3 spells CASSRDRNSPLEAFF. The CDR3 nucleotides are TGCGCCAGCAGCCGTGATAGAAACAGCCCCCTTGAAGCTTTCTTT.

This clonotype has just a few counts. The chain combines TRBV7-9 with TRBJ2-1, with 13 positions matching TRBD2. CDR1 is SEHNR, CDR2 FQNEAQ, per germline (reference sequence). This CDR3 has 18 residues. J lost 8 bases, V lost 5 bases, and 15 bases had no gene match. This CDR3 reads CASSARTSGSLAGDEQFF. CDR3 DNA: TGTGCCAGCAGCGCTAGGACTAGCGGGAGTCTGGCCGGAGATGAGCAGTTCTTC.

This clonotype was counted a few times. The chain recombines TRBV11-1 with TRBJ1-1; no firm D call. The germline CDR1 and CDR2 sequences are SGHAT and FQDESV (reference sequence). The V and J ends lost 0 bases and 1 base respectively, with 3 bases between them. This CDR3 comprises 13 residues. The CDR3 is CASSLAQNTEAFF. The CDR3 DNA reads TGTGCCAGCAGCTTAGCCCAGAACACTGAAGCTTTCTTT.

In this sample, this clonotype turned up once. The chain uses TRBV7-3 and TRBJ2-1; the D call may be TRBD1 or TRBD2 (5 bases each). The ends were cut back, 1 base at V and 7 bases at J, with 8 bases in the middle. The CDR3 is 13 residues long. The germline gives CDR1 SGHTA, CDR2 FQGTGA. CDR3 coding DNA: TGTGCCAGCAGCTTAAATGGGGGTAATGAGCAGTTCTTC. It encodes CASSLNGGNEQFF.

DNA for the CDR3: TGTGCCAGCAGCCCGGGACATATGGGTTACGAGCAGTACTTC. This gives the protein CASSPGHMGYEQYF. V usage is TRBV7-6 and J usage is TRBJ2-7; possible D gene TRBD1, 6 bases. Between the trimmed V and J ends, which lost 5 bases and 4 bases, there was a span of 15 bases. Germline-derived CDR1 and CDR2 are SGHVS and FNYEAQ. This CDR3 contains 14 residues.

This clonotype has more than one count but fewer than ten. This rearrangement joins TRBV29-1 to TRBJ1-2; 7 bases agree with TRBD1. The J segment lost 4 bases and the V segment lost 4 bases, leaving 6 bases of the junction unmatched. The CDR3 consists of 13 residues. Germline loops: CDR1 SQVTM, CDR2 ANQGSEA. The CDR3 DNA reads TGCAGCGTTGCCTCGGACAGGTTCTATGGCTACACCTTC. Amino acids: CSVASDRFYGYTF.

The chain joins TRBV11-2 to TRBJ2-4; perhaps D is TRBD1 or TRBD2 (5 bases each). The CDR3 spans 15 residues. Deletions cut 0 bases from V and 3 bases from J, with 9 bases between. Germline V CDR1 and CDR2: SGHAT, FQNNGV. The CDR3 DNA is TGTGCCAGCAGCTTAGATCGGGACGGCAAAAACATTCAGTACTTC. The encoded protein is CASSLDRDGKNIQYF.

The chain is built from TRBV7-9 and TRBJ1-4; no firm D call. V was clipped by 5 bases and J by 8 bases, with 18 bases between them. Per germline, CDR1 SEHNR and CDR2 FQNEAQ (reference sequence). This CDR3 is 15 amino acids long. DNA for the CDR3: TGTGCCAGCAGCCCCAGCAGCGTTTATGTGGAAAAACTGTTTTTT. Its protein product is CASSPSSVYVEKLFF.

The V call is TRBV11-2, the J call TRBJ2-3; D is unclear. Trimming shortened V by 5 bases and J by 2 bases, and 17 bases separated the two germline ends. Germline CDR1 is SGHAT and CDR2 is FQNNGV. This CDR3 has 16 amino acids. The CDR3 nucleotides read TGTGCCAGCAGCCCAGCAGGCTGGGCGCCCACAGATACGCAGTATTTT. Translation: CASSPAGWAPTDTQYF. Supplemented by reference TRBV11-2 and TRBJ2-3, the full variable domain reads EAGVAQSPRYKIIEKRQSVAFWCNPISGHATLYWYQQILGQGPKLLIQFQNNGVVDDSQLPKDRFSAERLKGVDSTLKIQPAKLEDSAVYLCASSPAGWAPTDTQYFGPGTRLTVL.